The entry that follows covers one TCR beta chain sequence. This CDR3 is built from 17 residues. The data were taken from a study of control samples from healthy donors and cancer patients. Produced via immunoSEQ multiplex PCR; TCRdb's table is partial and in-frame only. The table records about 110,000 clones, approximately 91% of them present only once. The receptor was derived from a young woman in good health. Sample: blood. J is TRBJ1-6 and V is TRBV7-5. TRBV7-5 is deemed a pseudogene. In DNA, the CDR3 is TGTGCCAGAAGCCCAGGTCAGGGAGGCTCCTATAATTCACCCCTCCACTTT. Its translation is CARSPGQGGSYNSPLHF.